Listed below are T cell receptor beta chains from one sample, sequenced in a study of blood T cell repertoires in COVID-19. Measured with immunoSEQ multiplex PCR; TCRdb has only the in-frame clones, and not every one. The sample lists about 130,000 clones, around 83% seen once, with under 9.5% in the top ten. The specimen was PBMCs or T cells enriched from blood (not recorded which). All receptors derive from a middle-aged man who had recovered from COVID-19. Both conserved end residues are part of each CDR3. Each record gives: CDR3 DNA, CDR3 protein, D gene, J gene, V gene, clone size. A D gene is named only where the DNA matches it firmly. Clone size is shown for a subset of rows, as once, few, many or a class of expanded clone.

CDR3 DNA: TGTGCCAGTAGTATTGGGAGCTCTGGAAACACCATATATTTT; CDR3 protein: CASSIGSSGNTIYF; D gene: NA; J gene: TRBJ1-3; V gene: TRBV19; clone size: NA
CDR3 DNA: TGTGCCAGCAGGCCCATCCGACAGGGGGCGAACACTGAAGCTTTCTTT; CDR3 protein: CASRPIRQGANTEAFF; D gene: TRBD1; J gene: TRBJ1-1; V gene: TRBV7-9; clone size: NA
CDR3 DNA: TGTGCCAGCAGTGAAGAGGGGACAGGGAAAGTTTCACCCCTCCACTTT; CDR3 protein: CASSEEGTGKVSPLHF; D gene: TRBD1; J gene: TRBJ1-6; V gene: TRBV6-1; clone size: NA
CDR3 DNA: TGTGCCAGCGGCACCGTAGCGGACCATGACAATGAGCAGTTCTTC; CDR3 protein: CASGTVADHDNEQFF; D gene: NA; J gene: TRBJ2-1; V gene: TRBV7-9; clone size: NA
CDR3 DNA: TGTGCCAGCAGCTTCGGAGAGGGTACTGAAGCTTTCTTT; CDR3 protein: CASSFGEGTEAFF; D gene: NA; J gene: TRBJ1-1; V gene: TRBV7-9; clone size: few
CDR3 DNA: TGCGCCAGCAGCCGTTCGGGATCCCTCAATTCACCCCTCCACTTT; CDR3 protein: CASSRSGSLNSPLHF; D gene: NA; J gene: TRBJ1-6; V gene: TRBV4-3; clone size: NA
CDR3 DNA: TGCGCCAGCAGTGGACAGGGGGCTACTGAAGCTTTCTTT; CDR3 protein: CASSGQGATEAFF; D gene: TRBD1; J gene: TRBJ1-1; V gene: TRBV10-1; clone size: NA
CDR3 DNA: TGTGCCAGCAGTTTCAGCCAGGGGGTATCAGATACGCAGTATTTT; CDR3 protein: CASSFSQGVSDTQYF; D gene: TRBD1; J gene: TRBJ2-3; V gene: TRBV27; clone size: NA
CDR3 DNA: TGCGCCAGCAGCCTGGGGTTAGATAGCAATCAGCCCCAGCATTTT; CDR3 protein: CASSLGLDSNQPQHF; D gene: NA; J gene: TRBJ1-5; V gene: TRBV5-1; clone size: NA
CDR3 DNA: TGTGCCAGCAGTGAATATGGCAGGGCGACTCTGGCGGCCTACGAGCAGTACTTC; CDR3 protein: CASSEYGRATLAAYEQYF; D gene: NA; J gene: TRBJ2-7; V gene: TRBV6-1; clone size: NA
CDR3 DNA: TGTGCCAGCAGAGTTGGACAGGGCTATCAGCCCCAGCATTTT; CDR3 protein: CASRVGQGYQPQHF; D gene: TRBD1; J gene: TRBJ1-5; V gene: TRBV2; clone size: NA
CDR3 DNA: TGTGCCAGCAGCCTGTACGGGGGGGGCTCCTACGAGCAGTACTTC; CDR3 protein: CASSLYGGGSYEQYF; D gene: TRBD2; J gene: TRBJ2-7; V gene: TRBV3-1/TRBV3-2; clone size: once
CDR3 DNA: TGTGCCAGCACCATGCCGGGACAGGGGCACCATGAGCAGTTCTTC; CDR3 protein: CASTMPGQGHHEQFF; D gene: TRBD1; J gene: TRBJ2-1; V gene: TRBV27; clone size: NA
CDR3 DNA: TGTGCCAGCTCAACGACCCGCGGAGAGACCCAGTACTTC; CDR3 protein: CASSTTRGETQYF; D gene: NA; J gene: TRBJ2-5; V gene: TRBV18; clone size: once
CDR3 DNA: TGTGCCAGCAGCGTAGTGGGGACAGGGTCCAATGAGCAGTTCTTC; CDR3 protein: CASSVVGTGSNEQFF; D gene: TRBD1; J gene: TRBJ2-1; V gene: TRBV9; clone size: NA
CDR3 DNA: TGTGCCAGCAGCCCGACGGGGACAACTAATGAAAAACTGTTTTTT; CDR3 protein: CASSPTGTTNEKLFF; D gene: NA; J gene: TRBJ1-4; V gene: TRBV7-2; clone size: NA
CDR3 DNA: TGTGCCAGCTCACCCCCGACAGGGGGCAATGAGCAGTTCTTC; CDR3 protein: CASSPPTGGNEQFF; D gene: TRBD1; J gene: TRBJ2-1; V gene: TRBV18; clone size: NA
CDR3 DNA: TGTGCCAGTAGTCCTGGACAGGGAGAGACCCAGTACTTC; CDR3 protein: CASSPGQGETQYF; D gene: TRBD1; J gene: TRBJ2-5; V gene: TRBV19; clone size: NA
CDR3 DNA: TGTGCCAGTAGTATAGTAAACAGGAACACTGAAGCTTTCTTT; CDR3 protein: CASSIVNRNTEAFF; D gene: NA; J gene: TRBJ1-1; V gene: TRBV19; clone size: NA
CDR3 DNA: TGTGCCAGCAGGAAAGACAGGGGTTCTGGAAACACCATATATTTT; CDR3 protein: CASRKDRGSGNTIYF; D gene: TRBD1; J gene: TRBJ1-3; V gene: TRBV6-5; clone size: NA
CDR3 DNA: TGCGCCAGCAGCTCGGACTGGACAGGGGGCCAGCCCCAGCATTTT; CDR3 protein: CASSSDWTGGQPQHF; D gene: TRBD1; J gene: TRBJ1-5; V gene: TRBV5-1; clone size: NA
CDR3 DNA: TGTGCCAGCAGCTTAGACAGGCCGAGCTCCTATAATTCACCCCTCCACTTT; CDR3 protein: CASSLDRPSSYNSPLHF; D gene: NA; J gene: TRBJ1-6; V gene: TRBV7-2; clone size: NA
CDR3 DNA: TGTGCCAGCAGTGAGTACAGTAATGAGCAGTTCTTC; CDR3 protein: CASSEYSNEQFF; D gene: NA; J gene: TRBJ2-1; V gene: TRBV6-1; clone size: NA
CDR3 DNA: TGCGCCAGCAGCCGAGACCATGGACAGTGGGAGACCCAGTACTTC; CDR3 protein: CASSRDHGQWETQYF; D gene: NA; J gene: TRBJ2-5; V gene: TRBV4-3; clone size: NA
CDR3 DNA: TGTGCCAGCAGCACCCTAGCGGGGTCCGCAGATACGCAGTATTTT; CDR3 protein: CASSTLAGSADTQYF; D gene: TRBD2; J gene: TRBJ2-3; V gene: TRBV7-3; clone size: few
CDR3 DNA: TGTGCCAGCAGCTTTTTCAGGGGGAACACTGAAGCTTTCTTT; CDR3 protein: CASSFFRGNTEAFF; D gene: NA; J gene: TRBJ1-1; V gene: TRBV7-2; clone size: few
CDR3 DNA: TGCGCCAGCAGCTTCACGGGACTAGCTCTGAACACCGGGGAGCTGTTTTTT; CDR3 protein: CASSFTGLALNTGELFF; D gene: TRBD2; J gene: TRBJ2-2; V gene: TRBV5-1; clone size: NA
CDR3 DNA: TGTGCCAGCAGCGCTTTCACTAGAATCAATGAGCAGTTCTTC; CDR3 protein: CASSAFTRINEQFF; D gene: NA; J gene: TRBJ2-1; V gene: TRBV9; clone size: NA
CDR3 DNA: TGTGCCAGCAGCTGGGGAGGGGGGTCCTACGAGCAGTACTTC; CDR3 protein: CASSWGGGSYEQYF; D gene: NA; J gene: TRBJ2-7; V gene: TRBV7-2; clone size: NA
CDR3 DNA: TGTGCCAGCAGCGGGACAGGGTCGTGGAACACTGAAGCTTTCTTT; CDR3 protein: CASSGTGSWNTEAFF; D gene: TRBD1; J gene: TRBJ1-1; V gene: TRBV7-2; clone size: few
CDR3 DNA: TGTGCCAGCAGCTTTTACAGGGGAACTAATGAAAAACTGTTTTTT; CDR3 protein: CASSFYRGTNEKLFF; D gene: TRBD1; J gene: TRBJ1-4; V gene: TRBV7-2; clone size: NA